The source of this TCR beta chain is a study of early T cells in non-severe SARS-CoV-2 infection. Study background: Whole-blood bulk RNA, unsorted, was sequenced, and chains were unpaired.

The CDR3 runs 15 residues. Germline V gene sequence: CDR1 DFQATT, CDR2 SNEGSKA (reference sequence). V was clipped by 3 bases and J by 2 bases, with 16 bases between them. Individual cDNA molecules were tagged with unique molecular identifiers, the study reported. TCRdb recomputed calls from the 5' RACE reads with MiXCR, one row per CDR3 protein. Of 35,000 to 40,000 distinct CDR3 sequences in the sample, roughly 9.9% were seen once. Study observations and caveats: VDJdb matches were skewed toward anti-spike CD8 T cell responses.

This clonotype was detected ten times or more. The antigen is unknown. The specimen was whole blood. The TCR originated in an adult who was a healthcare worker with PCR-confirmed SARS-CoV-2 infection or an uninfected control (not recorded which). The chain joins TRBV20-1 to TRBJ2-5; D may be TRBD2 (5 bases). In DNA form, the CDR3 reads TGCAGTGCTAGGGCTAGGAGGCTCCTACAAGAGACCCAGTACTTC. Translating gives CSARARRLLQETQYF.